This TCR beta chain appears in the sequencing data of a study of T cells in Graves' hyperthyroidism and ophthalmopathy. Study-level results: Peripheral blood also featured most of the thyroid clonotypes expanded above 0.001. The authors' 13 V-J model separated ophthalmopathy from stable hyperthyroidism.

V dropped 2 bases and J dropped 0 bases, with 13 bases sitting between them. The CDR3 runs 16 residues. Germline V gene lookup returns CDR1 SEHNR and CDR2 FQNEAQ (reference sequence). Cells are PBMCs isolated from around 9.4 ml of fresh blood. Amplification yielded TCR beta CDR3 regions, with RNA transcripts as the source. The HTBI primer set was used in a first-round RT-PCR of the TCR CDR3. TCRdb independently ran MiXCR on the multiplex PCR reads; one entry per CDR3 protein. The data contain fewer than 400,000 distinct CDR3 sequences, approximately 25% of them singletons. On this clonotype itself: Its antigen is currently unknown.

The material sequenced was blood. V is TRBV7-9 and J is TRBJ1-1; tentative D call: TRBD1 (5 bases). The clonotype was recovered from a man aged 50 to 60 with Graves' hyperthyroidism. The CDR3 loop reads CASSLSVGGMNTEAFF. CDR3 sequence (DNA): TGTGCCAGCAGCTTATCAGTTGGGGGGATGAACACTGAAGCTTTCTTT.